A selection of T cell receptor beta chains follows, all from one sample in a study of control samples from healthy donors and cancer patients. TCRdb keeps only in-frame clones here, not all; method: immunoSEQ multiplex PCR. The sample carries more than 50,000 clones, roughly 85% recorded once. The source material was blood. Source of these receptors: a man aged 35 to 55 in good health. Each CDR3 is given with its conserved first and last residue. Each record gives: clone size, V gene, J gene, D gene, CDR3 DNA, CDR3 protein. D genes are given only for firm matches. Some rows have no size entry. The others give once, few or many, or a class for an expanded clone.

clone size: -
V gene: TRBV6-5
J gene: TRBJ1-4
D gene: TRBD1
CDR3 DNA: TGTGCCAGCTTCAGGACAGGGGTCCGTGAACTGTTTTTT
CDR3 protein: CASFRTGVRELFF

clone size: -
V gene: TRBV5-1
J gene: TRBJ2-3
D gene: -
CDR3 DNA: TGCGCCAGCAGCTTGAATGGACGGGCGGAAGATACGCAGTATTTT
CDR3 protein: CASSLNGRAEDTQYF

clone size: -
V gene: TRBV9
J gene: TRBJ2-1
D gene: -
CDR3 DNA: TGTGCCAGCAGGTCCGGGACAAGCTCCTACAATGAGCAGTTCTTC
CDR3 protein: CASRSGTSSYNEQFF

clone size: -
V gene: TRBV7-2
J gene: TRBJ1-5
D gene: -
CDR3 DNA: TGTGCCAGCAGCCATAACTCCCATCAGCCCCAGCATTTT
CDR3 protein: CASSHNSHQPQHF

clone size: -
V gene: TRBV7-3
J gene: TRBJ1-1
D gene: -
CDR3 DNA: TGTGCCAGCAGCCGAGACCGGGACGAAGCTTTCTTT
CDR3 protein: CASSRDRDEAFF

clone size: few
V gene: TRBV4-1
J gene: TRBJ2-7
D gene: -
CDR3 DNA: TGCGCCAGCAGCCAAGCTGGAGAAGTGGCTCGCGAGCAGTACTTC
CDR3 protein: CASSQAGEVAREQYF

clone size: once
V gene: TRBV9
J gene: TRBJ1-4
D gene: -
CDR3 DNA: TGTGCCAGCAGCGTAGCGGATACCGTTACGGGAAAACTGTTTTTT
CDR3 protein: CASSVADTVTGKLFF

clone size: -
V gene: TRBV4-1
J gene: TRBJ2-6
D gene: -
CDR3 DNA: TGCGCCAGCAGCCACGACAGCTCTGGGGCCAACGTCCTGACTTTC
CDR3 protein: CASSHDSSGANVLTF

clone size: few
V gene: TRBV2
J gene: TRBJ2-7
D gene: -
CDR3 DNA: TGTGCCAGCATAGGTATGAGGGAGCAGTACTTC
CDR3 protein: CASIGMREQYF

clone size: -
V gene: TRBV6-6
J gene: TRBJ1-1
D gene: -
CDR3 DNA: TGTGCCAGCAGTTACGGCAGCACTGAAGCTTTCTTT
CDR3 protein: CASSYGSTEAFF

clone size: once
V gene: TRBV18
J gene: TRBJ1-1
D gene: TRBD1
CDR3 DNA: TGTGCCAGCTCACCGGGACAGCAGAACACTGAAGCTTTCTTT
CDR3 protein: CASSPGQQNTEAFF

clone size: -
V gene: TRBV18
J gene: TRBJ2-3
D gene: TRBD2
CDR3 DNA: TGTGCCAGCTCGTCCGGACTAGCGGGGGGTACAGATACGCAGTATTTT
CDR3 protein: CASSSGLAGGTDTQYF

clone size: -
V gene: TRBV5-6
J gene: TRBJ2-3
D gene: -
CDR3 DNA: TGTGCCAGCAGCTCCAGGGACATCACAGATACGCAGTATTTT
CDR3 protein: CASSSRDITDTQYF

clone size: -
V gene: TRBV28
J gene: TRBJ2-7
D gene: TRBD1
CDR3 DNA: TGTGCCAGCAGTAATGAAGGACAGGGGGCCTACGAGCAGTACTTC
CDR3 protein: CASSNEGQGAYEQYF

clone size: -
V gene: TRBV30
J gene: TRBJ2-5
D gene: TRBD1
CDR3 DNA: TGTGCCTGGAAGACAGGGGGTGATGAGACCCAGTACTTC
CDR3 protein: CAWKTGGDETQYF

clone size: -
V gene: TRBV5-1
J gene: TRBJ2-3
D gene: -
CDR3 DNA: TGCGCCAGCAGCTTGGAGAATACGCAGTATTTT
CDR3 protein: CASSLENTQYF

clone size: -
V gene: TRBV28
J gene: TRBJ1-4
D gene: -
CDR3 DNA: TGTGCCAGCAGTTCGGTGACCGACTCCCAGGAGGAAAAACTGTTTTTT
CDR3 protein: CASSSVTDSQEEKLFF

clone size: -
V gene: TRBV7-2
J gene: TRBJ1-1
D gene: -
CDR3 DNA: TGTGCCAGCAGCTTAGTCTTGCGGACGGTGGACACTGAAGCTTTCTTT
CDR3 protein: CASSLVLRTVDTEAFF

clone size: -
V gene: TRBV20-1
J gene: TRBJ1-2
D gene: -
CDR3 DNA: TGCAGTGCTAGCAGAGCTTATGGCTACACCTTC
CDR3 protein: CSASRAYGYTF

clone size: -
V gene: TRBV12-5
J gene: TRBJ2-3
D gene: TRBD2
CDR3 DNA: TGTGCTAGTGGTTTGGGACTAGCGGGAGGGCCCTCTAACACAGATACGCAGTATTTT
CDR3 protein: CASGLGLAGGPSNTDTQYF

clone size: -
V gene: TRBV19
J gene: TRBJ1-5
D gene: -
CDR3 DNA: TGTGCCAGCGGGACGGTTATCAATCAGCCCCAGCATTTT
CDR3 protein: CASGTVINQPQHF

clone size: -
V gene: TRBV18
J gene: TRBJ1-1
D gene: -
CDR3 DNA: TGTGCCAGCTCACCTCGTCAGGAGAACACTGAAGCTTTCTTT
CDR3 protein: CASSPRQENTEAFF

clone size: -
V gene: TRBV5-4
J gene: TRBJ2-2
D gene: TRBD2
CDR3 DNA: TGTGCCAGCAGCCCCGGGGGGGTCGGGGAGCTGTTTTTT
CDR3 protein: CASSPGGVGELFF

clone size: -
V gene: TRBV5-4
J gene: TRBJ2-3
D gene: TRBD2
CDR3 DNA: TGTGCCAGCAGCTTGGATGCGGGAGGGGTAGATACGCAGTATTTT
CDR3 protein: CASSLDAGGVDTQYF

clone size: -
V gene: TRBV5-1
J gene: TRBJ1-1
D gene: -
CDR3 DNA: TGCGCCAGCAGCTTGGCCCTCAGGGAAAACACTGAAGCTTTCTTT
CDR3 protein: CASSLALRENTEAFF

clone size: -
V gene: TRBV28
J gene: TRBJ1-5
D gene: TRBD1
CDR3 DNA: TGTGCCAGCAGTTCCGACAGGGAGAGTCAGGCCCAGCATTTT
CDR3 protein: CASSSDRESQAQHF

clone size: once
V gene: TRBV7-7
J gene: TRBJ2-5
D gene: TRBD2
CDR3 DNA: TGTGCTAGCAGCTCAAGCGGGAGCCGCGAGACCCAGTACTTC
CDR3 protein: CASSSSGSRETQYF

clone size: -
V gene: TRBV6-4
J gene: TRBJ2-3
D gene: TRBD2
CDR3 DNA: TGTGCCAGCAGTGACTCGAATGGGGGAGGGAGATCAGATACGCAGTATTTT
CDR3 protein: CASSDSNGGGRSDTQYF

clone size: -
V gene: TRBV18
J gene: TRBJ2-7
D gene: TRBD2
CDR3 DNA: TGTGCCAGCTCACCGGGACTAGCGGGCCCTGGGTACTACGAGCAGTACTTC
CDR3 protein: CASSPGLAGPGYYEQYF

clone size: -
V gene: TRBV30
J gene: TRBJ2-1
D gene: -
CDR3 DNA: TGTGCCTGGAGTTCGGGGGCGGGTGACAATGAGCAGTTCTTC
CDR3 protein: CAWSSGAGDNEQFF

clone size: -
V gene: TRBV4-3
J gene: TRBJ1-1
D gene: -
CDR3 DNA: TGCGCCAGCAGCCAAGATCGCGCGGCGAACACTGAAGCTTTCTTT
CDR3 protein: CASSQDRAANTEAFF

clone size: -
V gene: TRBV10-3
J gene: TRBJ1-6
D gene: TRBD1
CDR3 DNA: TGTGCCATCAGGACAGGGGCCGATCGAAATTCACCCCTCCACTTT
CDR3 protein: CAIRTGADRNSPLHF

clone size: -
V gene: TRBV21-1
J gene: TRBJ1-4
D gene: -
CDR3 DNA: TGTGCCAGCAGCAAAGCGCCGGGACTCCCTGCGGAACTGTTTTTT
CDR3 protein: CASSKAPGLPAELFF

clone size: -
V gene: TRBV5-4
J gene: TRBJ2-7
D gene: -
CDR3 DNA: TGTGCCAGCAGTTGGGGGTCCTACGAGCAGTACTTC
CDR3 protein: CASSWGSYEQYF

clone size: -
V gene: TRBV24-1
J gene: TRBJ2-1
D gene: -
CDR3 DNA: TGTGCCACCAGTGAGGATTCGAAACAGGGTCGGGAGCAGTTCTTC
CDR3 protein: CATSEDSKQGREQFF

clone size: few
V gene: TRBV12-3/TRBV12-4
J gene: TRBJ2-3
D gene: -
CDR3 DNA: TGTGCCAGCAGTCATTCCACAGATACGCAGTATTTT
CDR3 protein: CASSHSTDTQYF

clone size: -
V gene: TRBV18
J gene: TRBJ2-5
D gene: TRBD2
CDR3 DNA: TGTGCCAGCTCACCAACTACTAGCGGGGGACAGACCCAGTACTTC
CDR3 protein: CASSPTTSGGQTQYF

clone size: -
V gene: TRBV7-2
J gene: TRBJ2-7
D gene: -
CDR3 DNA: TGTGCCAGCAGCTTTGCCCACAGGGACTACGAGCAGTACTTC
CDR3 protein: CASSFAHRDYEQYF

clone size: once
V gene: TRBV11-2
J gene: TRBJ1-1
D gene: -
CDR3 DNA: TGTGCCAGCAGCTTTAACACAATTGGGGGGATGAACACTGAAGCTTTCTTT
CDR3 protein: CASSFNTIGGMNTEAFF

clone size: -
V gene: TRBV30
J gene: TRBJ2-1
D gene: -
CDR3 DNA: TGTGCCTGGAGTCCGGACAGAGTATACAATGAGCAGTTCTTC
CDR3 protein: CAWSPDRVYNEQFF

clone size: few
V gene: TRBV5-5
J gene: TRBJ2-1
D gene: TRBD2
CDR3 DNA: TGTGCCAGCAGCCCCCGGGGCGGGAGGGGCAATGAGCAGTTCTTC
CDR3 protein: CASSPRGGRGNEQFF

clone size: -
V gene: TRBV11-3
J gene: TRBJ2-1
D gene: -
CDR3 DNA: TGTGCCAGCAGCTTCGGGGGTAACTACAATGAGCAGTTCTTC
CDR3 protein: CASSFGGNYNEQFF

clone size: -
V gene: TRBV4-3
J gene: TRBJ1-1
D gene: -
CDR3 DNA: TGCGCCAGCAGCCAAGATTACAGGCCGAACACTGAAGCTTTCTTT
CDR3 protein: CASSQDYRPNTEAFF

clone size: -
V gene: TRBV19
J gene: TRBJ1-1
D gene: -
CDR3 DNA: TGTGCCAGTAGTAGCGACAGGTACGGCACTGAAGCTTTCTTT
CDR3 protein: CASSSDRYGTEAFF

clone size: -
V gene: TRBV27
J gene: TRBJ1-1
D gene: -
CDR3 DNA: TGTGCCAGCAGTTTGGGAGGGGGCACTGAAGCTTTCTTT
CDR3 protein: CASSLGGGTEAFF

clone size: -
V gene: TRBV19
J gene: TRBJ1-1
D gene: -
CDR3 DNA: TGTGCCAGTATTCCCCAGGGATGGACTGAAGCTTTCTTT
CDR3 protein: CASIPQGWTEAFF

clone size: once
V gene: TRBV30
J gene: TRBJ2-7
D gene: TRBD2
CDR3 DNA: TGTGCCTGGAGGGGGGTGACTAGCGGAACCTACGAGCAGTACTTC
CDR3 protein: CAWRGVTSGTYEQYF

clone size: -
V gene: TRBV3-1/TRBV3-2
J gene: TRBJ1-3
D gene: -
CDR3 DNA: TGTGCCAGCAGCCAGGGGGAAAGTGGAAACACCATATATTTT
CDR3 protein: CASSQGESGNTIYF

clone size: -
V gene: TRBV18
J gene: TRBJ1-1
D gene: TRBD1
CDR3 DNA: TGTGCCAGCTCACTAGACAGGGAGGGCACTGAAGCTTTCTTT
CDR3 protein: CASSLDREGTEAFF

clone size: -
V gene: TRBV5-4
J gene: TRBJ2-1
D gene: TRBD2
CDR3 DNA: TGTGCCAGCAGATGGGCTGCGGGGGGGCGTAATGAGCAGTTCTTC
CDR3 protein: CASRWAAGGRNEQFF

clone size: -
V gene: TRBV11-1
J gene: TRBJ2-7
D gene: -
CDR3 DNA: TGTGCCAGCAGCTTAGGGCGGGACAGCTACGAGCAGTACTTC
CDR3 protein: CASSLGRDSYEQYF